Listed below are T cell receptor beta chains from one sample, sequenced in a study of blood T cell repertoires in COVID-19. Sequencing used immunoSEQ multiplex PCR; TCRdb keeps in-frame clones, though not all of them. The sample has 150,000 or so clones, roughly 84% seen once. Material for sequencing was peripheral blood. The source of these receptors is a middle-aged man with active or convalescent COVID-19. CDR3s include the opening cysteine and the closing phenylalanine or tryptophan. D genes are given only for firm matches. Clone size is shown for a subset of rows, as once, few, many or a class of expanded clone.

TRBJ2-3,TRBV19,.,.,CASSIGKKPDTQYF,TGTGCCAGTAGTATCGGTAAAAAACCAGATACGCAGTATTTT
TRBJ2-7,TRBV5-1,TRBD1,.,CASSVGQGAPYEQYF,TGCGCCAGCAGCGTCGGACAGGGGGCGCCGTACGAGCAGTACTTC
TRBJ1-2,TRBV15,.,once,CATSSGGTGYGYTF,TGTGCCACCAGCAGCGGAGGTACTGGCTATGGCTACACCTTC
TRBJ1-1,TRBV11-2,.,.,CASSREMNTEAFF,TGTGCCAGCAGCCGGGAGATGAACACTGAAGCTTTCTTT
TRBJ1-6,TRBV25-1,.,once,CASAKGVEGSPLHF,TGTGCCAGCGCCAAGGGGGTAGAGGGTTCACCCCTCCACTTT
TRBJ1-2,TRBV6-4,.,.,CASSPGVGYTF,TGTGCCAGCAGTCCAGGGGTTGGCTACACCTTC
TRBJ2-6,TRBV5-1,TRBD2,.,CASSFWTSGSSPGANVLTF,TGCGCCAGCAGCTTTTGGACTAGCGGGAGCTCTCCTGGGGCCAACGTCCTGACTTTC
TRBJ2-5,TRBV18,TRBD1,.,CASSPGQEETQYF,TGTGCCAGCTCACCAGGACAGGAAGAGACCCAGTACTTC
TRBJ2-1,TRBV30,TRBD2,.,CAWSQSSGSRDEQFF,TGTGCCTGGAGTCAATCTAGCGGGAGTAGGGATGAGCAGTTCTTC
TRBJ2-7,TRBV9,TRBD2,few,CASSALAGGEQYF,TGTGCCAGCAGCGCCTTAGCGGGAGGCGAGCAGTACTTC
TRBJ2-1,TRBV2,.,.,CASSEEAVGGEQFF,TGTGCCAGCAGTGAAGAGGCGGTGGGAGGTGAGCAGTTCTTC
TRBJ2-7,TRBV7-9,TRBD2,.,CASRSTSGSSYEQYF,TGTGCCAGCAGATCGACTAGCGGGAGTTCCTACGAGCAGTACTTC
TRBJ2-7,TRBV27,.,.,CASSLYPDRVEQYF,TGTGCCAGCAGTTTATACCCCGACAGAGTCGAGCAGTACTTC